Each of the 23 T cell receptor beta chains below was sequenced from the same sample in a study of OX40 agonist ivuxolimab in advanced cancers. The assay was immunoSEQ multiplex PCR, and TCRdb's table has in-frame clones only and misses some. The table records around 50,000 clones, about four fifths of them present only once. This specimen was CD4+ or CD8+ T cells sorted from blood, taken in a trial of the OX40 agonist ivuxolimab. These receptors came from an adult with an advanced solid tumor such as melanoma, head and neck, liver or kidney cancer.

The chain is built from TRBV5-1 and TRBJ1-6; 7 bases line up with TRBD1. Germline loops: CDR1 SGHRS, CDR2 YFSETQ. This CDR3 region has 14 residues. V gave up 7 bases and J gave up 5 bases; unmatched junction bases: 6. The DNA of the CDR3 is TGCGCCAGCGGGCCCGGGACAGATAATTCACCCCTCCACTTT. Residues: CASGPGTDNSPLHF.

The rearrangement joins TRBV28 to TRBJ1-4, with TRBD1 identical over 10 bases. The CDR3 has 14 amino acids. Germline loops: CDR1 MDHEN, CDR2 SYDVKM. After removal of 5 bases from V and 7 bases from J, the junction contained 4 bases not matched to a gene. The CDR3 is CASSPDRGSEKLFF. CDR3 DNA: TGTGCCAGCAGTCCGGACAGGGGGAGTGAAAAACTGTTTTTT.

This clone has a single count. The chain links TRBV4-1 to TRBJ1-5; TRBD1 agrees at 7 bases. CDR3 length equals 19 residues. The V gene end was trimmed by 2 bases and the J gene end by 0 bases; junction bases not matched to a gene: 13. Germline values: CDR1 MGHRA, CDR2 YSYEKL. The CDR3 sequence is CASSQRDHRGWDSNQPQHF. The CDR3 DNA follows: TGCGCCAGCAGCCAAAGGGACCACAGGGGATGGGATAGCAATCAGCCCCAGCATTTT.

The J gene is TRBJ1-1, the V gene TRBV19; TRBD1 might be the D (5 bases). Germline V gene lookup returns CDR1 LNHDA and CDR2 SQIVND (reference sequence). The CDR3 runs 13 residues. The ends were cut back, 5 bases at V and 1 base at J, with 8 bases in the middle. The CDR3 DNA reads TGTGCCAGTAGTCCCCAGGGGAACACTGAAGCTTTCTTT. Its translation is CASSPQGNTEAFF. Using reference TRBV19 and TRBJ1-1 for the parts outside the CDR3, the full variable domain is DGGITQSPKYLFRKEGQNVTLSCEQNLNHDAMYWYRQDPGQGLRLIYYSQIVNDFQKGDIAEGYSVSREKKESFPLTVTSAQKNPTAFYLCASSPQGNTEAFFGQGTRLTVV.

The chain couples TRBV15 to TRBJ2-7; 10 bases fit TRBD2. Germline CDR1 is LNHNV and CDR2 is YYDKDF (reference sequence). This CDR3 region has 12 residues. CDR3 sequence: CATSSTSGREVV. CDR3 nucleotide sequence: TGTGCCACCAGCTCCACAAGCGGGAGGGAGGTTGTC.

This chain joins TRBV2 and TRBJ1-3; 8 nucleotides match TRBD1. Germline V gene lookup returns CDR1 SNHLY and CDR2 FYNNEI. After removal of 4 bases from V and 0 bases from J, the junction contained 5 bases not matched to a gene. The CDR3 spans 16 residues. In nucleotides, the CDR3 is TGTGCCAGCAGTGCCCGGACAGGGCTCTCTGGAAACACCATATATTTT. Protein product: CASSARTGLSGNTIYF.

V usage is TRBV6-6 and J usage is TRBJ1-1; TRBD1 agrees at 9 bases. The CDR3 has 15 amino acids. In germline, CDR1 is MNHNY, CDR2 SVGAGI (reference sequence). Germline trimming cut 2 bases from V and 5 bases from J; bases unmatched to any gene: 6. The CDR3: CASSYGDRAGTEAFF. The CDR3 bases are TGTGCCAGCAGTTACGGGGACAGGGCGGGGACTGAAGCTTTCTTT.

The chain uses TRBV5-1 and TRBJ2-3, with TRBD1 matching over 9 bases. V trimming: 5 bases; J trimming: 2 bases; junction bases outside the gene matches: 9. The CDR3 length is 16 residues. Looked up from germline, CDR1 is SGHRS and CDR2 is YFSETQ. CDR3 in DNA: TGCGCCAGCAGTTCAATCACAGGGGGCCCCACAGATACGCAGTATTTT. Protein product: CASSSITGGPTDTQYF.

This rearrangement joins TRBV15 to TRBJ2-5, with TRBD2 identical over 9 bases. Germline CDR1 and CDR2: LNHNV and YYDKDF (reference sequence). This CDR3 is 16 amino acids long. Unmatched junction bases numbered 11, after V lost 6 bases and J lost 3 bases. CDR3 sequence (DNA): TGTGCCACCAGAGCCGGAGAATTAGCGGGAGAAGAGACCCAGTACTTC. This codes for CATRAGELAGEETQYF.

V usage is TRBV10-3 and J usage is TRBJ2-1, with a weak D call TRBD1 (5 bases). The V gene's germline CDR1 is ENHRY and CDR2 SYGVKD. The V end was cut by 10 bases, the J end by 7 bases, with 17 bases between. The CDR3 consists of 13 residues. CDR3 protein: CATKGARGNEQFF. The CDR3 DNA follows: TGTGCCACCAAAGGGGCCCGAGGAAATGAGCAGTTCTTC.

This clone was found once. The genes are TRBV10-1 and TRBJ2-2; D not certain. Looked up from germline, CDR1 is WNHNN and CDR2 is SYGVQD (reference sequence). CDR3 length: 12 residues. The V gene lost 3 bases and the J gene lost 4 bases, with 3 bases spanning the gap. CDR3 residues: CASSDSTGELFF. The CDR3 coding sequence is TGCGCCAGCAGTGACAGCACCGGGGAGCTGTTTTTT.

This clone is classed as medium-sized. The V and J genes are TRBV7-2 and TRBJ1-5; D is perhaps TRBD1 (5 bases). The CDR3 totals 13 residues. Trimming stripped 6 bases from V and 4 bases from J, with 10 bases between. Germline V gives CDR1 SGHTA, CDR2 FQGNSA. The CDR3 sequence is CASSRTTNQPQHF. CDR3 DNA: TGTGCCAGCAGTCGGACAACTAATCAGCCCCAGCATTTT.

The chain combines TRBV6-6 with TRBJ2-7, with D possibly matching TRBD1 (6 bases). CDR3 length: 14 residues. Trimming removed 1 base at V and 3 bases at J, with 10 bases between. Per the germline V gene, CDR1 is MNHNY and CDR2 is SVGAGI (reference sequence). CDR3 nucleotide sequence: TGTGCCAGCAGTTACTTTCGGGACAACTACGAGCAGTACTTC. Encoded protein: CASSYFRDNYEQYF.

In its sample, this clone was seen a few times. The chain has TRBV7-9 and TRBJ2-7; TRBD2 might be the D (6 bases). Germline CDR1 reads SEHNR; CDR2 reads FQNEAQ (reference sequence). CDR3 length equals 16 residues. Trimming stripped 3 bases from V and 7 bases from J, with 22 bases between. DNA for the CDR3: TGTGCCAGCAGCTTCTGGAGGGCCACGGTATCGGGGGAGCAGTACTTC. Its translation: CASSFWRATVSGEQYF.

V and J are TRBV13 and TRBJ1-5, with D possibly matching TRBD1 (6 bases). V lost 0 bases, J lost 3 bases, and 9 bases lay in between. The CDR3 extends over 15 amino acids. In germline, CDR1 is PRHDT, CDR2 FYEKMQ (reference sequence). The CDR3 DNA reads as TGTGCCAGCAGCTTAGGCAGGGGCATCAATCAGCCCCAGCATTTT. Its translation is CASSLGRGINQPQHF.

This chain uses TRBV25-1 with TRBJ1-2; 10 positions agree with TRBD1. The CDR3 sequence is 14 residues long. Unmatched junction bases numbered 0, after V lost 1 base and J lost 4 bases. From germline, CDR1 is MGHDK and CDR2 SYGVNS. The CDR3 DNA is TGTGCCAGCAGTGAATGGGACAGGGGCTATGGCTACACCTTC. Its translation: CASSEWDRGYGYTF.

The chain links TRBV5-6 to TRBJ2-5, with 7 positions matching TRBD2. The V gene end was trimmed by 4 bases and the J gene end by 4 bases; junction bases not matched to a gene: 7. Per the germline V gene, CDR1 is SGHDT and CDR2 is YYEEEE. This CDR3 has 14 amino acids. Written as DNA, the CDR3 is TGTGCCAGCAGCCGGGCGGGGGAGGGAGAGACCCAGTACTTC. It codes for CASSRAGEGETQYF.

This rearrangement joins TRBV20-1 to TRBJ2-5, with D possibly TRBD1 on 5 matching bases. With 7 bases removed from V and 3 bases from J, the gap between germline ends came to 6 bases. Germline V gene data show CDR1 as DFQATT and CDR2 as SNEGSKA (reference sequence). The CDR3 spans 10 residues. The CDR3 DNA sequence: TGCAGTGTCAGGGAAGAGACCCAGTACTTC. Residues: CSVREETQYF.

This clone was seen more than once but under ten times. In DNA, the CDR3 is TGTGCCAGCAGCTTGGGGACAGGGGACAATGAGCAGTTCTTC. This sequence encodes CASSLGTGDNEQFF. The chain uses TRBV7-7 and TRBJ2-1, with TRBD1 identical over 10 bases. Germline CDR1 reads SSHAT; CDR2 reads FNYEAQ (reference sequence). V trimming: 3 bases; J trimming: 5 bases; junction bases outside the gene matches: 1. The CDR3 covers 14 residues.

This chain links TRBV7-2 with TRBJ2-2; no clear D gene. There are 16 residues in the CDR3. The V and J ends lost 0 bases and 8 bases respectively, with 16 bases between them. Germline-derived CDR1 and CDR2 are SGHTA and FQGNSA. In DNA, the CDR3 is TGTGCCAGCAGCTTAGCTAACCCACTCCTAGGGGGGGAGCTGTTTTTT. Translation gives CASSLANPLLGGELFF.

The table lists this clone with a count of one. The rearrangement links TRBV7-6 to TRBJ2-1; a weak D match, TRBD1 (6 bases). The CDR3 has 11 residues. Trimming took 1 base from V and 13 from J, leaving 8 bases between them. Per germline, CDR1 SGHVS and CDR2 FNYEAQ. For the CDR3, the DNA is TGTGCCAGCAGCTTAGGAGGGACACAGTTCTTC. It encodes CASSLGGTQFF.

V is TRBV11-2 and J is TRBJ2-7, with 9 nucleotides matching TRBD1. The CDR3 length is 14 residues. The germline V gene encodes CDR1 SGHAT and CDR2 FQNNGV. J was trimmed by 5 bases and V by 2 bases; bases with no gene match: 4. In nucleotides, the CDR3 is TGTGCCAGCAGCTTATGGGGACAGGGAAACGAGCAGTACTTC. Translation gives CASSLWGQGNEQYF.

In its sample, this clone ranks as medium-sized. This rearrangement joins TRBV19 to TRBJ2-7, with 7 positions matching TRBD1. CDR1 is LNHDA, CDR2 SQIVND, per germline (reference sequence). V was clipped by 4 bases and J by 5 bases; unmatched bases: 5. The CDR3 is 13 amino acids. The CDR3 reads CASSRDSFDEQYF. The CDR3 DNA follows: TGTGCCAGTAGTAGGGACAGTTTTGACGAGCAGTACTTC. Complete variable domain (other parts from reference TRBV19 and TRBJ2-7): DGGITQSPKYLFRKEGQNVTLSCEQNLNHDAMYWYRQDPGQGLRLIYYSQIVNDFQKGDIAEGYSVSREKKESFPLTVTSAQKNPTAFYLCASSRDSFDEQYFGPGTRLTVT.